The 12 T cell receptor beta chains presented below share a single source sample, sequenced in a study of blood T cell repertoires in COVID-19. Method: immunoSEQ multiplex PCR; TCRdb's copy keeps in-frame clones and lacks some. The repertoire has approximately 270,000 clones, just under 90% of them found once; the top ten carry more than 1.5%. Material: PBMCs or T cells enriched from blood (not recorded which). Receptor source: a woman aged 55 to 70 who had recovered from COVID-19.

The rearrangement uses TRBV7-6 and TRBJ2-5; 8 bases line up with TRBD2. V shed 1 base and J 5 bases; nucleotides not matched to a gene: 15. The CDR3 covers 18 residues. Germline assignment: CDR1 SGHVS and CDR2 FNYEAQ. The CDR3 nucleotides are TGTGCCAGCAGCTTAGTTCTCCGCCAGCGGGAGCGGGGGGAGACCCAGTACTTC. Amino acid sequence: CASSLVLRQRERGETQYF.

V is TRBV2 and J is TRBJ1-5, with D maybe TRBD1 (6 bases). Trimming took off 5 bases at V and 6 bases at J, with 17 bases between the two ends. The V gene's germline CDR1 is SNHLY and CDR2 FYNNEI. CDR3 length: 15 residues. CDR3 nucleotides: TGTGCCAGCAGTTTAGGCGTAAGGGGGACTCAGCCCCAGCATTTT. Translation gives CASSLGVRGTQPQHF.

The J gene is TRBJ2-6, the V gene TRBV18; TRBD1 is a possible D gene (5 bases). Germline V CDR1 and CDR2: KGHSH, LQKENI. This CDR3 has 14 residues. V lost 6 bases, J lost 4 bases, and 10 bases lay in between. The CDR3 here is CASSAGLGANVLTF. In DNA form, the CDR3 reads TGTGCCAGCTCTGCAGGGTTAGGGGCCAACGTCCTGACTTTC.

The chain employs TRBV19 and TRBJ1-1; 8 nucleotides agree with TRBD1. CDR3 length: 14 residues. CDR1 and CDR2 from the germline V gene are LNHDA and SQIVND (reference sequence). The junction had 4 bases not matched to a gene; V was cut back by 5 bases and J by 2 bases. The CDR3: CASSRTGYNTEAFF. The CDR3, as DNA: TGTGCCAGTAGTCGGACAGGGTATAACACTGAAGCTTTCTTT.

The table lists this clone with a few counts. The DNA of the CDR3 is TGCGCCAGCAGCCAAAAGCGCGGCAGCACAGATACGCAGTATTTT. It yields the protein CASSQKRGSTDTQYF. The J gene is TRBJ2-3, the V gene TRBV5-1; the D is unclear. Trimming took off 4 bases at V and 0 bases at J, with 12 bases between the two ends. CDR3 size: 15 residues. The germline gives CDR1 SGHRS, CDR2 YFSETQ. The variable domain in full, completed from reference TRBV5-1 and TRBJ2-3, reads KAGVTQTPRYLIKTRGQQVTLSCSPISGHRSVSWYQQTPGQGLQFLFEYFSETQRNKGNFPGRFSGRQFSNSRSEMNVSTLELGDSALYLCASSQKRGSTDTQYFGPGTRLTVL.

The chain joins TRBV6-5 to TRBJ1-5; D remains unclear. Germline V lookup: CDR1 MNHEY, CDR2 SVGAGI. Trimming took off 5 bases at V and 1 base at J, with 9 bases between the two ends. This CDR3 is built from 14 residues. CDR3 DNA sequence: TGTGCCAGCAGTAACTATCGGAGCAATCAGCCCCAGCATTTT. It translates to CASSNYRSNQPQHF.

The V call is TRBV19, the J call TRBJ1-5, with D possibly TRBD1 on 5 matching bases. The CDR3 has 15 residues. CDR1 and CDR2 (germline): LNHDA, SQIVND (reference sequence). Deletions cut 11 bases from V and 1 base from J, with 18 bases between. CDR3 loop: CAVRVGDISNQPQHF. CDR3 DNA: TGTGCCGTCAGGGTTGGGGATATAAGCAATCAGCCCCAGCATTTT.

J is TRBJ1-2 and V is TRBV11-2, with 8 bases that match TRBD1. Germline V gene sequence: CDR1 SGHAT, CDR2 FQNNGV. The length of the CDR3 is 16 residues. The V and J ends lost 4 bases and 8 bases, in that order; junction bases with no gene match: 15. The CDR3 sequence is CASSSSISDRGLGYTF. Here the CDR3 DNA reads TGTGCCAGCAGCTCATCAATTTCCGACAGGGGCCTGGGCTACACCTTC. The complete variable domain, with remaining parts taken from reference TRBV11-2 and TRBJ1-2, reads EAGVAQSPRYKIIEKRQSVAFWCNPISGHATLYWYQQILGQGPKLLIQFQNNGVVDDSQLPKDRFSAERLKGVDSTLKIQPAKLEDSAVYLCASSSSISDRGLGYTFGSGTRLTVV.

The DNA for the CDR3 is TGCGCCAGCAGCTTGGAATCGGGACAGGGGTACAATGAGCAGTTCTTC. Translation gives CASSLESGQGYNEQFF. The chain uses TRBV5-1 and TRBJ2-1; 10 bases align to TRBD1. The CDR3 runs 16 residues. The germline CDR1 and CDR2 sequences are SGHRS and YFSETQ. The ends lost 0 bases at V and 4 bases at J; junction bases unmatched: 4.

The rearrangement links TRBV4-1 to TRBJ1-2; a possible D gene is TRBD1 (5 bases). From germline, CDR1 is MGHRA and CDR2 YSYEKL. The V end was cut by 2 bases, the J end by 8 bases, with 12 bases between. The CDR3 is 13 amino acids. The CDR3 bases are TGCGCCAGCAGCCAATTATACAGGTTAGGCTACACCTTC. It specifies CASSQLYRLGYTF.

The chain is built from TRBV5-1 and TRBJ2-1; D is perhaps TRBD1 (5 bases). The germline V gene has CDR1 SGHRS and CDR2 YFSETQ. The CDR3 contains 15 residues. V dropped 1 base and J dropped 6 bases, with 14 bases sitting between them. Here the CDR3 DNA reads TGCGCCAGCAGCTTGAGGGCAGGGAAGGGCAATGAGCAGTTCTTC. Translated: CASSLRAGKGNEQFF.

V and J are TRBV24-1 and TRBJ2-1; 7 bases are shared with TRBD2. The CDR3 has 16 residues. V shed 2 bases and J 2 bases; nucleotides not matched to a gene: 5. The germline V gene has CDR1 KGHDR and CDR2 SFDVKD. Here the CDR3 DNA reads TGTGCCACCAGTGATTCTATAGCGGGCACCTACAATGAGCAGTTCTTC. It yields the protein CATSDSIAGTYNEQFF.